This TCR beta chain was profiled in a study of T cells in Graves' hyperthyroidism and ophthalmopathy. Study results and limitations: A 13 V-J model separated ophthalmopathy from stable hyperthyroidism.

The CDR3 loop spans 15 amino acids. The germline V gene encodes CDR1 SQVTM and CDR2 ANQGSEA. The V and J ends lost 4 bases and 1 base respectively, with 11 bases between them. Diagnosis rested on symptoms, serum thyroxine and TRAb, thyroid ultrasound, and orbital computed tomography. RNA transcripts gave rise to amplified TCR beta CDR3 regions. First-round RT-PCR with HTBI primers amplified the TCR CDR3 region. One entry per CDR3 protein results from TCRdb running MiXCR on the multiplex PCR reads. The repertoire holds 500,000 to 600,000 distinct CDR3 sequences, with roughly 46% as singletons. At least ten counts were recorded for this clonotype. Its antigen is as yet unknown.

This TCR was sampled from an adult woman with Graves' disease, either hyperthyroidism or ophthalmopathy (not recorded which). This sequence joins TRBV29-1 and TRBJ2-6; TRBD2 might be the D (5 bases). The sequencing input was peripheral blood or thyroid tissue (not recorded which). CDR3 residues: CSVGIGGSGANVLTF. The CDR3 nucleotides read TGCAGCGTTGGTATTGGCGGGTCTGGGGCCAACGTCCTGACTTTC.